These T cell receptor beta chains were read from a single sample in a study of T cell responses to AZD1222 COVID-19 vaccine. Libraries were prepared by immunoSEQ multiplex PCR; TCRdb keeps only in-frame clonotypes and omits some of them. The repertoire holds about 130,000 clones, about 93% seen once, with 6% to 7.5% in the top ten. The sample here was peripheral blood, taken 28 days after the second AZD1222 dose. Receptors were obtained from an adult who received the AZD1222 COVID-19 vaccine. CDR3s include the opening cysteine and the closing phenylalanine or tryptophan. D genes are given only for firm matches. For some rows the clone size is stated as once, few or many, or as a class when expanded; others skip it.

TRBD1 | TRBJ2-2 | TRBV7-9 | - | TGTGCCAGCAGCTCCTCCGGGACAGGGGCGCCGTGGACCGGGGAGCTGTTTTTT | CASSSSGTGAPWTGELFF
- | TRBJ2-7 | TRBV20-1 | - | TGCAGTGCTAGTCGCGGTGCCAGATACGAGCAGTACTTC | CSASRGARYEQYF
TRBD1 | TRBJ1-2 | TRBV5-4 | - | TGTGCCAGCAGTCCTACAGGGGAGTTCAATGGCTACACCTTC | CASSPTGEFNGYTF
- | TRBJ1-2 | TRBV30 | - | TGTGCCTGGAGTCAGGATGGCTACACCTTC | CAWSQDGYTF
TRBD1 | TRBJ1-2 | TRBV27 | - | TGTGCCAGCAGTTTTGGGGGGACAGGCATCTATGGCTACACCTTC | CASSFGGTGIYGYTF
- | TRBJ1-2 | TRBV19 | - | TGTGCCAGTAGCCCGGAGGGGCAGACCTATGGCTACACCTTC | CASSPEGQTYGYTF
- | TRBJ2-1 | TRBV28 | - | TGTGCCAGCAGGCAAGGGGGCAATGAGCAGTTCTTC | CASRQGGNEQFF
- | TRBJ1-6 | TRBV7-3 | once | TGTGCCAGCAGCTCGCAAGGGGTTGGGAATTCACCCCTCCACTTT | CASSSQGVGNSPLHF
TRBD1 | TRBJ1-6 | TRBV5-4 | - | TGTGCCAGCAGCTTCGGACAGGGTGGTTATAATTCACCCCTCCACTTT | CASSFGQGGYNSPLHF
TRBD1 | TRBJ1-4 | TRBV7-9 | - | TGTGCCAGCAGCCCGGACAGGGGAGGAACTAATGAAAAACTGTTTTTT | CASSPDRGGTNEKLFF
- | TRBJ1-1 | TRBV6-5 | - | TGTGCCAGCAGCGATAGGGTCACTGAAGCTTTCTTT | CASSDRVTEAFF
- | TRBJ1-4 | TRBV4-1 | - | TGCGCCAGCAGCCGGCAACAACTAGGGGAGGATGAAAAACTGTTTTTT | CASSRQQLGEDEKLFF
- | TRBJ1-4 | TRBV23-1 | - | TGCGCCAGCAGTGGGGGGATCAATGAAAAACTGTTTTTT | CASSGGINEKLFF
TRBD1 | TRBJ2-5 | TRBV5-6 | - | TGTGCCAGCAGCTCTAGAACCCCAGGGGGCCCCATCCAAGAGACCCAGTACTTC | CASSSRTPGGPIQETQYF
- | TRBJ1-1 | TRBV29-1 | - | TGCAGCGTTGTAGAGGGCTTCGAAGCTTTCTTT | CSVVEGFEAFF
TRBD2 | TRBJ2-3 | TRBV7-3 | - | TGTGCCAGCAGCGGCCTCTCTAGCGGGGGTAGCACAGATACGCAGTATTTT | CASSGLSSGGSTDTQYF
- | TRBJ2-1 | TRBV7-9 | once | TGTGCCAGCAGCTTAGGGAGGGGGCTTTACAATGAGCAGTTCTTC | CASSLGRGLYNEQFF
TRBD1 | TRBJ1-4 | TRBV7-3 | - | TGTGCCAGCAGCTCGACAGGGGCGCGAAGGAATAGAAAACTGTTTTTT | CASSSTGARRNRKLFF
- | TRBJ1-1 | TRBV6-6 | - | TGTGCCAGCAGTTACCTGGCGGGGCTGAACACTGAAGCTTTCTTT | CASSYLAGLNTEAFF
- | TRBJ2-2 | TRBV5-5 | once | TGTGCCAGCAGCTTAGTCAGCGTCTCCCGGGAGCTGTTTTTT | CASSLVSVSRELFF
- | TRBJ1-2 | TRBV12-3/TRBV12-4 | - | TGTGCCAGCAGTTTTGACATGGATGGCTACACCTTC | CASSFDMDGYTF
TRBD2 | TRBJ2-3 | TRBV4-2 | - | TGTGCCAGCAGCCAGCTAGCGGGGGGAGGGAGCACAGATACGCAGTATTTT | CASSQLAGGGSTDTQYF
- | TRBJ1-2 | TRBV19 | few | TGTGCCAGTAGTATGGCACAGGGTGCCCCTAGGGGCTACACCTTC | CASSMAQGAPRGYTF
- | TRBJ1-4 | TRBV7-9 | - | TGTGCCAGCAGCTTAGATACGGCAGGTGAAAAACTGTTTTTT | CASSLDTAGEKLFF
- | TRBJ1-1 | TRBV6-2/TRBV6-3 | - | - | CASSFGPGTEAFF
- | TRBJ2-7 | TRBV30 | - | TGTGCCTGGAGCGGAGGGGAAGTCGGGCAGTACTTC | CAWSGGEVGQYF
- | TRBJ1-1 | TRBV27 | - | TGTGCCAGCAGTTTAGTAGAGAACACTGAAGCTTTCTTT | CASSLVENTEAFF
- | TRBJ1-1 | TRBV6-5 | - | TGTGCCAGCAGTTACTCGTTAAACACTGAAGCTTTCTTT | CASSYSLNTEAFF
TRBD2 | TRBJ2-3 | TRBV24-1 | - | TGTGCCACCAGTGATTCGGGGGGGCAGCCAGATACGCAGTATTTT | CATSDSGGQPDTQYF
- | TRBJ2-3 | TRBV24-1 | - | TGTGCCACCAGTGACAGACCCTATTCTAGCACAGATACGCAGTATTTT | CATSDRPYSSTDTQYF
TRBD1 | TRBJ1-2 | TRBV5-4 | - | TGTGCCAGCAGGACAGGGGAAGGGGCCTATGGCTACACCTTC | CASRTGEGAYGYTF
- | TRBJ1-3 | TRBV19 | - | TGTGCCAGTAGACTCGGCTCGTTAGCTGGAAACACCATATATTTT | CASRLGSLAGNTIYF
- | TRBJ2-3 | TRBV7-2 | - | TGTGCCAGCTGTTATCTGGGGGGAAATACGCAGTATTTT | CASCYLGGNTQYF
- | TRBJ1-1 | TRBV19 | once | TGTGCCAGTCGGATCGGGGTGAACACTGAAGCTTTCTTT | CASRIGVNTEAFF
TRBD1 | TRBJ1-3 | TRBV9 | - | TGTGCCAGCAGCGGGACAGGGGGACCTGGAAACACCATATATTTT | CASSGTGGPGNTIYF
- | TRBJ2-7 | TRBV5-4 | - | TGTGCCAGCAGCCGGACCGGGGGTGCCTACGAGCAGTACTTC | CASSRTGGAYEQYF
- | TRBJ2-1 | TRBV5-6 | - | TGTGCCAGCAGCGCTTACAGGGACGGGCAGTTCTTC | CASSAYRDGQFF
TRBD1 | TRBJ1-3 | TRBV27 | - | TGTGCCAGCGGTGCGGGACAGTCCTCTGGAAACACCATATATTTT | CASGAGQSSGNTIYF
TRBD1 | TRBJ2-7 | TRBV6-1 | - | TGTGCCAGCAGTCTGCAACGGACAGGATCCTACGAGCAGTACTTC | CASSLQRTGSYEQYF
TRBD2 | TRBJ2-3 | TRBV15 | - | TGTGCCACCAGCAGAAGATTTCGTGGGGGGGGGACAGATACGCAGTATTTT | CATSRRFRGGGTDTQYF
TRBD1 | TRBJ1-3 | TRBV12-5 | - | TGTGCTAGTGGTTTGGTACTGGGACAGCGCCTAAACTCTGGAAACACCATATATTTT | CASGLVLGQRLNSGNTIYF
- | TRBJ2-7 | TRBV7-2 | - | TGTGCCAGCAGCCCCCCGGGACAACCCTGGGAGCAGTACTTC | CASSPPGQPWEQYF
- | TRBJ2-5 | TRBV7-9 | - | TGTGCCAGCAGCTTCGACCTGTCGGAGACCCAGTACTTC | CASSFDLSETQYF
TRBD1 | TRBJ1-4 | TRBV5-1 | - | TGCGCCAGCAGCTTGGCCGGGACAGGTGGGGTCCGGGAAAAACTGTTTTTT | CASSLAGTGGVREKLFF
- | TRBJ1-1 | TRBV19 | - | TGTGCCAGTAGGAACACTGAAGCTTTCTTT | CASRNTEAFF
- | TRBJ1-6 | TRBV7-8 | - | TGTGCCAGCAGCATAGCCGCGGCTCTATATAATTCACCCCTCCACTTT | CASSIAAALYNSPLHF
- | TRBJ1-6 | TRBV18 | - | TGTGCCAGCTCTACCGGCGGGGCCTTGGGCTCACCCCTCCACTTT | CASSTGGALGSPLHF
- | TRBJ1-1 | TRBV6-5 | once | TGTGCCAGCATGGCTGAAAACACTGAAGCTTTCTTT | CASMAENTEAFF
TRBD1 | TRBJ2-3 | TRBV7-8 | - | TGTGCCAGCAGCTTAGGGACAGGGGGCATCACAGATACGCAGTATTTT | CASSLGTGGITDTQYF
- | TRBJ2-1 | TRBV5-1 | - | TGCGCCAGCAGCTTGGGTGCAGGGCGGAATGAGCAGTTCTTC | CASSLGAGRNEQFF
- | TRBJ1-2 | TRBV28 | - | TGTGCCAGCAGTTCCCACCCGACAGACTATGGCTACACCTTC | CASSSHPTDYGYTF
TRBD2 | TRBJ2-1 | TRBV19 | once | TGTGCCAGTAGTGGACTAGCGGGGAATGAGCAGTTCTTC | CASSGLAGNEQFF
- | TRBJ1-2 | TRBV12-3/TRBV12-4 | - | TGTGCCAGCAGGGATCAGGGTAACTATGGCTACACCTTC | CASRDQGNYGYTF
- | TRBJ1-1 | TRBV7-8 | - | TGTGCCAGCAGCCGAGGCGGGGCAGGGAGGACTGAAGCTTTCTTT | CASSRGGAGRTEAFF
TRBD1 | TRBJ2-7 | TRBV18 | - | TGTGCCAGCTCACCATATGGCGGACAGGGCTGGTACGAGCAGTACTTC | CASSPYGGQGWYEQYF
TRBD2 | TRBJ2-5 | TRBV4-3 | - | TGCGCCAGCAGCCAATCTACTAGCGGGGGGGCCCAAGAGACCCAGTACTTC | CASSQSTSGGAQETQYF
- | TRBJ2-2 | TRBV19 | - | TGTGCCAGTACCCTACTCGGTGCAGGGGACACCGGGGAGCTGTTTTTT | CASTLLGAGDTGELFF
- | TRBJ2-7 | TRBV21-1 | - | - | CASSKEDWASGAFYEQYF
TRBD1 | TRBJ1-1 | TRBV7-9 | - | TGTGCCAGCAGCTTTAAGTTGGGGACAGGGGGCGGGGAAGCGTTCTTT | CASSFKLGTGGGEAFF